The subject of this entry is one T cell receptor (beta chain). This record belongs to a study of CD8+ T cells in alopecia areata. Sample treatment: oral pan-JAK inhibitor, 5-10 mg twice daily. Germline CDR1 and CDR2: SEHNR and FQNEAQ (reference sequence). The CDR3 totals 16 residues. V shed 5 bases and J 0 bases; nucleotides not matched to a gene: 5. RNA extraction was followed by reverse transcription into cDNA, which acted as the sequencing template. The data were produced by immunoSEQ multiplex PCR, yet TCRdb's version contains in-frame clones alone and is incomplete. The sample lists 95,000 to 100,000 clones; approximately 66% were seen once.

The starting material was CD8+ T cells sorted from blood, obtained at week 4, from a patient treated with tofacitinib. This clonotype originated in a human donor with alopecia areata. The V call is TRBV7-9, the J call TRBJ1-4, with 8 bases identical to TRBD1. This chain's CDR3 is CASSTDRDATNEKLFF. As DNA, the CDR3 is TGTGCCAGCAGCACGGACAGGGATGCAACTAATGAAAAACTGTTTTTT.